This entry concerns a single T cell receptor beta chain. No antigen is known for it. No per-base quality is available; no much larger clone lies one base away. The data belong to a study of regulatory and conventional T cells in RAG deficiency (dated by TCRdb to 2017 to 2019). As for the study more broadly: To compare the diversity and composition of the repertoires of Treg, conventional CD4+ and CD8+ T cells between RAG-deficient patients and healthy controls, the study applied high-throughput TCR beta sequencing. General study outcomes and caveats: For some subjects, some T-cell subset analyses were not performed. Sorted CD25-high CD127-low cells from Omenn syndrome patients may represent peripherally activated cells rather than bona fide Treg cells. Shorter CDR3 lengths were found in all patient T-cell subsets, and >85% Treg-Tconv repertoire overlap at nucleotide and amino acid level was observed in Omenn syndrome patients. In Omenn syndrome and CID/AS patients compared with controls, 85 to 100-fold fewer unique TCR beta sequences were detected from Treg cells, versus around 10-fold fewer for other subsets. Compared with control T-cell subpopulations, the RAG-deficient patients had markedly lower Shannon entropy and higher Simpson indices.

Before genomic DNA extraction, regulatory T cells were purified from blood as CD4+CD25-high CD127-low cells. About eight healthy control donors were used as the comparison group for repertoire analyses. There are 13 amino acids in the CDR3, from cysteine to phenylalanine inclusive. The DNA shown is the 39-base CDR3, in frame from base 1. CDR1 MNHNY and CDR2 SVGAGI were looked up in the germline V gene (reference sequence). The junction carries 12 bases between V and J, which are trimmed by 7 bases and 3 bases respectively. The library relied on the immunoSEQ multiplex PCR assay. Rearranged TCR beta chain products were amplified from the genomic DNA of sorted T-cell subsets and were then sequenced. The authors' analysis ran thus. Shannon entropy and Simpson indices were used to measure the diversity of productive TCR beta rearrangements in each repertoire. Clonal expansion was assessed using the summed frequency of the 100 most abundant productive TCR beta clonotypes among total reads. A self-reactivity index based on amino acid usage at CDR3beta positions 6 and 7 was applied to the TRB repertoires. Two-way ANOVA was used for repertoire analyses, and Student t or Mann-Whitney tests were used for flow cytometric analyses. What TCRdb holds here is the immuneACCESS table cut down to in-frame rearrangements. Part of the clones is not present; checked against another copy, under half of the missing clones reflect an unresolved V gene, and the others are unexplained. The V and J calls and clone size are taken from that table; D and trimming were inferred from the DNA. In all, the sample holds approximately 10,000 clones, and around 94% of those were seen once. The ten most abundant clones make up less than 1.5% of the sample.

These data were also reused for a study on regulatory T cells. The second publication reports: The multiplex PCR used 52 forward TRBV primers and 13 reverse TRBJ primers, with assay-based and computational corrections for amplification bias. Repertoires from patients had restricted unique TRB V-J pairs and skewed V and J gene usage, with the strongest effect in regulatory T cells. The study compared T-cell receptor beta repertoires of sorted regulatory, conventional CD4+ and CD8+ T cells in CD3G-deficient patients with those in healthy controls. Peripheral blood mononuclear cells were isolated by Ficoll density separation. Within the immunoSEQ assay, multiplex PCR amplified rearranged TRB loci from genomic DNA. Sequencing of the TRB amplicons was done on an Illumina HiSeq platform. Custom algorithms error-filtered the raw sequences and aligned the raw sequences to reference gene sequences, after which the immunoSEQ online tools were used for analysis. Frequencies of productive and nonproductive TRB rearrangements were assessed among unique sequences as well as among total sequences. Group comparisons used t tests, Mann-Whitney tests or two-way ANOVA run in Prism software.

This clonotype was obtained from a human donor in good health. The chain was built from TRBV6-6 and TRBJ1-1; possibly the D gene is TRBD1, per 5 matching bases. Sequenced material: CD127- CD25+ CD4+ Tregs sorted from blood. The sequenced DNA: TGTGCCAGCAACCTACAGGCTTACACTGAAGCTTTCTTT. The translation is CASNLQAYTEAFF.